A single sample gave rise to the 7 T cell receptor beta chains below, sequenced in a study of cytomegalovirus exposure and HLA in healthy donors. 60 Vbeta and 13 Jbeta primers were used in PCR. Using immunoSEQ multiplex PCR, the repertoire was profiled, and TCRdb retains in-frame clones only, with some absent. Of 90,000 to 150,000 clones in the sample, about 81% are singletons; the top ten hold more than 1.5%. Sequencing was carried out using PBMCs. The receptors were gathered from a man aged 40-55 years in good health and CMV-seronegative.

A few counts support this clone. The chain has TRBV6-4 and TRBJ2-5, with 11 bases fitting TRBD1. Germline-derived CDR1 and CDR2 are MRHNA and SNTAGT. The CDR3 contains 16 residues. Trimming at V came to 6 bases and at J to 1 base, leaving 7 bases not matched to a gene. This CDR3 is CASSPGTGGGQETQYF. The CDR3 DNA follows: TGTGCCAGCAGCCCCGGGACAGGGGGTGGCCAAGAGACCCAGTACTTC.

The CDR3 sequence: CASSKTGAVIKSNEKLFF. The CDR3 DNA follows: TGTGCCAGCAGCAAGACAGGGGCCGTAATTAAGTCAAATGAAAAACTGTTTTTT. The V and J genes are TRBV9 and TRBJ1-4; 8 nucleotides match TRBD1. The CDR3 spans 18 residues. In germline, CDR1 is SGDLS, CDR2 YYNGEE. V trimming: 4 bases; J trimming: 5 bases; junction bases outside the gene matches: 16.

This clone has more than one count but fewer than ten. This sequence joins TRBV21-1 and TRBJ2-3; whether TRBD1, the table's D call, matches the DNA was not checked. TRBV21-1 is a pseudogene. The CDR3 has 17 amino acids. The CDR3 DNA reads as TGTGCCAGCAGCAAAACGTCACAGGGCCCCAGCACAGATACGCAGTATTTT. Protein: CASSKTSQGPSTDTQYF.

This clone was seen just once. The chain combines TRBV4-3 with TRBJ2-3; a weak D match, TRBD2 (6 bases). This CDR3 has 16 residues. Trimming cost V 0 bases and J 0 bases, with 10 bases left between them. Germline-derived CDR1 and CDR2 are LGHNA and YSLEER. The CDR3 sequence: CASSQDYAGSTDTQYF. CDR3 bases: TGCGCCAGCAGCCAAGACTACGCGGGGAGCACAGATACGCAGTATTTT.

This clone was detected a few times. The rearrangement links TRBV5-4 to TRBJ2-7; TRBD2 matches at 14 bases. The CDR3 contains 14 residues. CDR1 and CDR2 from the germline V gene are SGHNT and YYREEE (reference sequence). V shed 5 bases and J 7 bases; nucleotides not matched to a gene: 5. In DNA form, the CDR3 reads TGTGCCAGCAGTTCGGGACTAGCGGGAGAGGAGCAGTACTTC. This translates into CASSSGLAGEEQYF.

This chain connects TRBV9 to TRBJ1-5; a possible D gene is TRBD1 (5 bases). This CDR3 spans 14 amino acids. The germline V gene encodes CDR1 SGDLS and CDR2 YYNGEE. The germline V and J ends were trimmed by 0 bases and 3 bases, with 7 bases remaining between them. Written as DNA, the CDR3 is TGTGCCAGCAGCGTAGGACAGATCAATCAGCCCCAGCATTTT. Encoded protein: CASSVGQINQPQHF.

The rearrangement joins TRBV5-1 to TRBJ2-7; 12 bases are shared with TRBD2. Germline CDR1 reads SGHRS; CDR2 reads YFSETQ. The V segment lost 0 bases and the J segment 6 bases; nucleotides outside the gene matches: 7. This CDR3 region has 16 residues. The CDR3 region has the DNA TGCGCCAGCAGCTTGGAACAGGGACTAGCGGGCCTCGAGCAGTACTTC. Encoded protein: CASSLEQGLAGLEQYF.